This passage covers 8 T cell receptor beta chains from one sample sequenced in a study of chemoradiotherapy in HPV16-positive cancers. Data came from immunoSEQ multiplex PCR; TCRdb stores just in-frame clones and leaves some out. The data show approximately 10,000 clones, roughly 70% seen once. Sample collection occurred from a patient who underwent chemoradiotherapy. The receptors here all came from a human donor with HPV-associated anogenital cancer.

The rearrangement uses TRBV9 and TRBJ2-3, with TRBD2 matching over 9 bases. Trimming cost V 3 bases and J 1 base; bases outside gene matches: 12. Germline loops: CDR1 SGDLS, CDR2 YYNGEE. The CDR3 extends over 18 amino acids. CDR3 nucleotides: TGTGCCAGCAGCGCGGGAGGACGTAGCGGGGGAGGCACAGATACGCAGTATTTT. As protein: CASSAGGRSGGGTDTQYF.

This clone has a handful of counts. This chain links TRBV4-3 with TRBJ2-2; D gene uncertain. V was trimmed by 0 bases and J by 7 bases, leaving 12 bases between them. The CDR3 spans 15 residues. CDR1 LGHNA and CDR2 YSLEER come from the germline V gene. CDR3 DNA sequence: TGCGCCAGCAGCCAAGATATCCCGGTCTTCGGGGAGCTGTTTTTT. Translated: CASSQDIPVFGELFF.

CDR3 sequence (DNA): TGTGCCAGTAGCCCAGGGATAGATACGCAGTATTTT. Protein sequence: CASSPGIDTQYF. V usage is TRBV19 and J usage is TRBJ2-3; a possible D gene is TRBD1 (5 bases). The CDR3 has 12 residues. Trimming shortened V by 6 bases and J by 5 bases, and 9 bases separated the two germline ends. Germline loops: CDR1 LNHDA, CDR2 SQIVND (reference sequence). The variable domain in full, completed from reference TRBV19 and TRBJ2-3, reads DGGITQSPKYLFRKEGQNVTLSCEQNLNHDAMYWYRQDPGQGLRLIYYSQIVNDFQKGDIAEGYSVSREKKESFPLTVTSAQKNPTAFYLCASSPGIDTQYFGPGTRLTVL.

The CDR3: CASSLGQGNTGELFF. CDR3 nucleotides: TGTGCCAGCAGCCTCGGACAGGGGAACACCGGGGAGCTGTTTTTT. J is TRBJ2-2 and V is TRBV28; 8 bases line up with TRBD1. V was clipped by 6 bases and J by 1 base; unmatched bases: 4. The germline V gene encodes CDR1 MDHEN and CDR2 SYDVKM. This CDR3 is 15 amino acids long.

The gene calls are TRBV19 and TRBJ2-1, with 10 bases lining up with TRBD2. There are 15 residues in the CDR3. V lost 4 bases, J lost 9 bases, and 9 bases stayed unmatched. Germline assignment: CDR1 LNHDA and CDR2 SQIVND (reference sequence). CDR3 nucleotide sequence: TGTGCCAGTAGTAATCGGCTAGCGGGGGCGGGTGAGCAGTTCTTC. Protein: CASSNRLAGAGEQFF. Variable domain in full (rest from reference TRBV19 and TRBJ2-1): DGGITQSPKYLFRKEGQNVTLSCEQNLNHDAMYWYRQDPGQGLRLIYYSQIVNDFQKGDIAEGYSVSREKKESFPLTVTSAQKNPTAFYLCASSNRLAGAGEQFFGPGTRLTVL.

The chain links TRBV30 to TRBJ1-2; D is uncertain. Trimming left V 4 bases short and J 4 bases short, with 10 bases between. The V gene's germline CDR1 is GTSNPN and CDR2 SVGIG (reference sequence). This CDR3 spans 12 amino acids. The CDR3 DNA follows: TGTGCCTGGAATGTGGGTGGCTATGGCTACACCTTC. Its translation: CAWNVGGYGYTF.

CDR3 in amino acids: CASSPGNSGQGAGGYTF. CDR3 DNA sequence: TGTGCCAGCTCACCCGGAAATTCGGGACAGGGGGCCGGCGGCTACACCTTC. This sequence joins TRBV18 and TRBJ1-2, with 12 bases that match TRBD1. Losses at the gene ends were 3 bases for V and 8 bases for J; bases not matched to a gene: 13. The germline gives CDR1 KGHSH, CDR2 LQKENI. The CDR3 is made up of 17 amino acids.

This sequence joins TRBV5-1 and TRBJ1-1; maybe TRBD1 (5 bases). Germline CDR1 reads SGHRS; CDR2 reads YFSETQ. Between the trimmed V and J ends, which lost 3 bases and 4 bases, there was a span of 13 bases. The CDR3 consists of 14 residues. CDR3 region: CASSSILGGTEAFF. The CDR3 coding sequence is TGCGCCAGCAGCTCAATTCTGGGGGGCACTGAAGCTTTCTTT.